Below are 27 T cell receptor beta chains sequenced from a single sample in a study of response to subunit inactivated influenza vaccine (dated by TCRdb to 2016 to 2018). Libraries were built with RT-PCR. TCRdb records Illumina HiSeq 2500 as the sequencer. The public reads were reanalyzed by TCRdb: fastp trimming at Q25, MiXCR alignment, in-frame beta chains only. Here each entry gathers all rows of one CDR3 protein and keeps the most common genes and DNA. This sample has fewer than 550,000 distinct CDR3 sequences in its table, and less than 30% of those were observed once. Jointly, the top ten make up around 1.8% of the sample. Sequencing was performed on CD4+ T cells sorted from PBMCs, taken approximately 5 days after vaccination. These receptors were taken from a man aged 45-60 years who received an inactivated influenza vaccine. Donor details come from another sample of the same person, matched by shared clones.

There are a few counts of this clonotype. This chain joins TRBV20-1 and TRBJ2-3; 9 positions match TRBD2. In germline, CDR1 is DFQATT, CDR2 SNEGSKA (reference sequence). Unmatched junction bases numbered 5, after V lost 4 bases and J lost 9 bases. The CDR3 extends over 12 amino acids. The CDR3 region has the DNA TGCAGTGCTACAAATCTAGCGGGGACGCAGTATTTT. The encoded protein is CSATNLAGTQYF.

This clonotype came up a few times. The chain joins TRBV12-3 or TRBV12-4 to TRBJ2-3, with D maybe TRBD2 (5 bases). This CDR3 is built from 15 residues. V gave up 7 bases and J gave up 4 bases, with 18 bases separating them. CDR3 sequence: CASNLGWARADTQYF. CDR3 sequence (DNA): TGTGCCAGCAACTTAGGGTGGGCGAGGGCAGATACGCAGTATTTT.

The rearrangement uses TRBV5-1 and TRBJ2-7; D not certain. Germline V gene data show CDR1 as SGHRS and CDR2 as YFSETQ. V was pared by 3 bases and J by 7 bases, with 17 bases between. This CDR3 has 14 amino acids. CDR3 in amino acids: CASSSKTGPWEQYF. The CDR3 nucleotides read TGCGCCAGCAGCTCTAAAACCGGGCCTTGGGAGCAGTACTTC.

This clonotype has more than one count but fewer than ten. The rearrangement links TRBV12-3 or TRBV12-4 to TRBJ2-5; D gene uncertain. The CDR3 extends over 14 amino acids. The V end lost 6 bases, the J end lost 1 base, and 12 bases lay between the germline ends. For the CDR3, the DNA is TGTGCCAGCAGCCTTGGGCCCGCCCAAGAGACCCAGTACTTC. Protein sequence: CASSLGPAQETQYF.

The rearrangement uses TRBV20-1 and TRBJ2-7, with TRBD2 matching over 9 bases. Losses at the gene ends were 0 bases for V and 5 bases for J; bases not matched to a gene: 11. This CDR3 spans 16 amino acids. Germline V lookup: CDR1 DFQATT, CDR2 SNEGSKA (reference sequence). This chain's CDR3 is CSARDSLAGRGHEQYF. For the CDR3, the DNA is TGCAGTGCTAGAGACAGTCTAGCGGGACGGGGTCACGAGCAGTACTTC.

The chain couples TRBV18 to TRBJ2-7, with TRBD2 matching 9 bases. CDR1 is KGHSH and CDR2 is LQKENI in the germline V gene. With 3 bases clipped from V and 0 bases from J, the junction kept 3 bases outside the gene matches. The CDR3 is 15 residues long. The CDR3 here is CASSPPSGNSYEQYF. The CDR3, as DNA: TGTGCCAGCTCACCCCCTAGCGGGAACTCCTACGAGCAGTACTTC.

The rearrangement links TRBV12-3 or TRBV12-4 to TRBJ2-1, with D perhaps matching TRBD2 (6 bases). The V end was cut by 0 bases, the J end by 15 bases, with 15 bases between. This CDR3 has 13 residues. CDR3 DNA: TGTGCCAGCAGTTTAGCAGGGACTCTCGTACGGTTCTTC. It specifies CASSLAGTLVRFF.

J is TRBJ1-5 and V is TRBV20-1, with 7 bases matching TRBD1. The CDR3 contains 14 residues. The V gene's germline CDR1 is DFQATT and CDR2 SNEGSKA (reference sequence). CDR3 sequence (DNA): TGCAATGCAGCAACAGGGGTTAGCAATCAGCCCCAGCATTTT. It is translated as CNAATGVSNQPQHF.

As concerns this clonotype: A much larger clonotype is one base distant, so this may be a read error. V gene TRBV12-3 or TRBV12-4 combines with J gene TRBJ2-5, with D possibly being TRBD1 (6 bases). The CDR3 totals 14 residues. Trimming stripped 5 bases from V and 2 bases from J, with 12 bases between. In nucleotides, the CDR3 is TGTGCCAGCAGTGGAAGGACAGTACAAGAGACCCAGTACTTC. Protein product: CASSGRTVQETQYF.

This clonotype was observed a handful of times. The DNA for the CDR3 is TGCAGTGCTAGCGGGAACCCAATCGTAGATACGCAGTATTTT. Translation gives CSASGNPIVDTQYF. The V and J genes are TRBV20-1 and TRBJ2-3, with TRBD2 as a possible D gene (5 bases). The CDR3 covers 14 residues. The germline V gene has CDR1 DFQATT and CDR2 SNEGSKA (reference sequence). With 3 bases removed from V and 5 bases from J, the gap between germline ends came to 15 bases.

The rearrangement links TRBV5-1 to TRBJ2-5; 10 bases agree with TRBD1. The junction had 6 bases not matched to a gene; V was cut back by 4 bases and J by 6 bases. This CDR3 comprises 14 residues. Germline V lookup: CDR1 SGHRS, CDR2 YFSETQ. CDR3 coding DNA: TGCGCCAGCAGCCCGCCGACAGGGGGCCAGACCCAGTACTTC. This gives the protein CASSPPTGGQTQYF.

Regarding this clonotype: Germline and junction disagree at one end, which may indicate a read error. The V call is TRBV29-1, the J call TRBJ2-2; 7 bases fit TRBD2. The germline V gene has CDR1 SQVTM and CDR2 ANQGSEA. This CDR3 has 11 amino acids. The CDR3 loop reads CGGRGTGELFF. CDR3 in DNA: TGTGGCGGGAGAGGCACCGGGGAGCTGTTTTTT.

The rearrangement links TRBV20-1 to TRBJ2-6; 9 positions match TRBD1. J lost 0 bases, V lost 2 bases, and 8 bases had no gene match. CDR3 size: 18 residues. The germline gives CDR1 DFQATT, CDR2 SNEGSKA (reference sequence). CDR3 nucleotide sequence: TGCAGTGCTAGACCCCGGACAGGGGACTTCTCTGGGGCCAACGTCCTGACTTTC. Encoded protein: CSARPRTGDFSGANVLTF.

This clonotype was seen a handful of times. V is TRBV12-3 or TRBV12-4 and J is TRBJ2-2, with D uncertain. Trimming shortened V by 1 base and J by 10 bases, and 10 bases separated the two germline ends. The CDR3 is 13 amino acids. The CDR3 reads CASSLVRFAELFF. In DNA form, the CDR3 reads TGTGCCAGCAGTTTAGTCCGTTTTGCGGAGCTGTTTTTT.

This clonotype has more than one count but fewer than ten. This rearrangement joins TRBV28 to TRBJ2-7; D not resolved. The V and J ends lost 7 bases and 0 bases respectively, with 13 bases between them. Per the germline V gene, CDR1 is MDHEN and CDR2 is SYDVKM. There are 14 residues in the CDR3. The CDR3 sequence: CASTPMGFSYEQYF. CDR3 nucleotide sequence: TGTGCCAGCACCCCCATGGGATTCTCCTACGAGCAGTACTTC.

This clonotype was recorded a few times. V usage is TRBV20-1 and J usage is TRBJ2-7; perhaps TRBD2 as D (6 bases). Germline assignment: CDR1 DFQATT and CDR2 SNEGSKA (reference sequence). CDR3 size: 15 residues. V dropped 3 bases and J dropped 3 bases, with 18 bases sitting between them. The CDR3 DNA follows: TGCAGTGCTAGTATGACCGGGACTCCCTACTACGAGCAGTACTTC. It yields the protein CSASMTGTPYYEQYF.

There are a few counts of this clonotype. The chain couples TRBV6-2 or TRBV6-3 to TRBJ2-2; no firm D call. CDR1 is MNHEY, CDR2 SVGEGT, per germline. The CDR3 extends over 14 amino acids. Trimming pared 6 bases from V and 6 bases from J, leaving 14 bases between. CDR3 sequence (DNA): TGTGCCAGCAGCCTACCCTCGCCCGCCGGGGAGCTGTTTTTT. Translation: CASSLPSPAGELFF.

This clonotype has at least ten counts. V gene TRBV29-1 combines with J gene TRBJ2-2; D is uncertain. Looked up from germline, CDR1 is SQVTM and CDR2 is ANQGSEA. The CDR3 has 11 residues. The ends were cut back, 6 bases at V and 4 bases at J, with 6 bases in the middle. The CDR3 region has the DNA TGCAGCGTGAGGACCACCGGGGAGCTGTTTTTT. Protein sequence: CSVRTTGELFF.

The V gene is TRBV7-9, the J gene TRBJ2-3, with 7 bases lining up with TRBD2. V gave up 5 bases and J gave up 2 bases; unmatched junction bases: 7. Germline loops: CDR1 SEHNR, CDR2 FQNEAQ (reference sequence). The CDR3 spans 15 residues. CDR3 region: CASSPGGPTTDTQYF. As DNA, the CDR3 is TGTGCCAGCAGCCCGGGAGGACCTACCACAGATACGCAGTATTTT.

The rearrangement joins TRBV10-3 to TRBJ2-3, with D unresolved. Germline loops: CDR1 ENHRY, CDR2 SYGVKD. This CDR3 has 14 amino acids. Trimming removed 0 bases from V and 7 bases from J, with 11 bases in between. The CDR3 coding sequence is TGTGCCATCAGTGAGTCTTCGGTGTCATATACGCAGTATTTT. It codes for CAISESSVSYTQYF.

The V gene is TRBV10-2, the J gene TRBJ1-3, with D perhaps TRBD1 (6 bases). This CDR3 region has 14 residues. V was cut by 7 bases and J by 3 bases, with 13 bases left in between. CDR1 is WSHSY and CDR2 is SAAADI in the germline V gene. The CDR3 loop is CASTRGQDGNTIYF. The CDR3 region has the DNA TGCGCCAGCACTCGGGGGCAGGATGGAAACACCATATATTTT.

The chain links TRBV5-1 to TRBJ2-1; the match to TRBD2 covers 13 bases. Per the germline V gene, CDR1 is SGHRS and CDR2 is YFSETQ. Trimming at V came to 6 bases and at J to 9 bases, leaving 9 bases not matched to a gene. The length of the CDR3 is 15 residues. For the CDR3, the DNA is TGCGCCAGCACCTCAGGACTAGCGGGAGTCGTTGAGCAGTTCTTC. Its translation is CASTSGLAGVVEQFF.

There are a few counts of this clonotype. The gene calls are TRBV19 and TRBJ1-1; 7 bases match TRBD1. The CDR3 length is 13 residues. The V gene end was trimmed by 5 bases and the J gene end by 11 bases; junction bases not matched to a gene: 11. The V gene's germline CDR1 is LNHDA and CDR2 SQIVND (reference sequence). The CDR3 DNA is TGTGCCAGTAGTCCCCAGACAGGGTCACGGGCTTTCTTT. It yields the protein CASSPQTGSRAFF.

V and J are TRBV20-1 and TRBJ2-7; 9 bases are shared with TRBD2. The ends lost 6 bases at V and 3 bases at J; junction bases unmatched: 9. The CDR3 consists of 14 residues. Germline V gives CDR1 DFQATT, CDR2 SNEGSKA (reference sequence). The DNA of the CDR3 is TGCAGTGCAGCCGGGACTAGCCAATACTACGAGCAGTACTTC. This gives the protein CSAAGTSQYYEQYF.

The sample holds many counts of this clonotype. The chain employs TRBV29-1 and TRBJ1-2; D unclear. Germline V gene data show CDR1 as SQVTM and CDR2 as ANQGSEA. The CDR3 totals 14 residues. V was clipped by 5 bases and J by 2 bases, with 15 bases between them. In DNA form, the CDR3 reads TGCAGCGTTACCCCATTTTCCCAGAACTATGGCTACACCTTC. Amino acids: CSVTPFSQNYGYTF.

This clonotype was found a few times. The chain joins TRBV29-1 to TRBJ2-3; D is ambiguous. The CDR3 totals 14 residues. Germline lookup yields CDR1 SQVTM and CDR2 ANQGSEA. V dropped 7 bases and J dropped 4 bases, with 18 bases sitting between them. For the CDR3, the DNA is TGCAGCGCCACCCGGCCGGGCCGCGCAGATACGCAGTATTTT. As protein: CSATRPGRADTQYF.

The V and J genes are TRBV4-2 and TRBJ1-4; no firm D call. Looked up from germline, CDR1 is LGHNA and CDR2 is YNFKEQ. This CDR3 has 14 residues. V lost 1 base and J lost 8, with 11 bases in between. This chain's CDR3 is CASSQGLGIEKLFF. The CDR3 coding sequence is TGTGCCAGCAGCCAAGGTCTCGGTATCGAAAAACTGTTTTTT.